The clone carrying this T cell receptor (beta chain) has just a few counts. Its antigen is still unknown. This record comes from a study of T cell responses to AZD1222 COVID-19 vaccine. Overall study results and limits: In a largely white British group with more females than males, clonal diversity was possibly underestimated. Regions 160-218 and 743-854 held dominance among vaccine-associated CD4 TCRs, which spanned spike.

Sequencing used immunoSEQ multiplex PCR; TCRdb keeps in-frame clones, though not all of them. The repertoire holds more than 100,000 clones, with roughly 90% as singletons. Germline loops: CDR1 MNHEY, CDR2 SMNVEV (reference sequence). V lost 1 base, J lost 4 bases, and 6 bases stayed unmatched. The length of the CDR3 is 16 residues. The sample in question was peripheral blood, obtained on day 0 of AZD1222 vaccination. The genes are TRBV27 and TRBJ2-7; 11 nucleotides match TRBD2. This TCR was sampled from an adult in good health. The DNA for the CDR3 is TGTGCCAGCAGTTTATTGAGGACTAGCGGGCGGTACGAGCAGTACTTC. Translated: CASSLLRTSGRYEQYF.